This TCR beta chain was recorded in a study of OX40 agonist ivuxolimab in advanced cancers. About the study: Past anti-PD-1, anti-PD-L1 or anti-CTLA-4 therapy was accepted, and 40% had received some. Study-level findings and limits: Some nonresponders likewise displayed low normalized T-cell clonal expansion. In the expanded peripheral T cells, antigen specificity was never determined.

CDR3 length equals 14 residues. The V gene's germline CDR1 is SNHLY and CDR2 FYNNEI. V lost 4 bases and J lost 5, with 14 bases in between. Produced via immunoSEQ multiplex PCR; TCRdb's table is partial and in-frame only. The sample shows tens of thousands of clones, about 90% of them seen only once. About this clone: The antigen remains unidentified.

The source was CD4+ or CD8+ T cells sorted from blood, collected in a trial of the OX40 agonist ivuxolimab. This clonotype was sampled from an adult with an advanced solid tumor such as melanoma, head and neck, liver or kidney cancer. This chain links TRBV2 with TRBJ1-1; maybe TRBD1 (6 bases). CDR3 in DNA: TGTGCCAGCAGTGCTACGGGACAAGGGACTGAAGCTTTCTTT. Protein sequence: CASSATGQGTEAFF.